This record covers a single TCR beta chain. This sample is drawn from a study of blood T cell repertoires in COVID-19. Method: immunoSEQ multiplex PCR; TCRdb's copy keeps in-frame clones and lacks some. The table shows some 37,000 clones, with 81% occurring only once. V lost 5 bases, J lost 0 bases, and 7 bases lay in between. CDR3 length equals 13 residues. Germline assignment: CDR1 SGHRS and CDR2 YFSETQ. V is TRBV5-1 and J is TRBJ2-3, with unresolved D. Sequencing was performed on peripheral blood. This TCR was recovered from a man at least 80 years old with active or convalescent COVID-19. The CDR3 reads CASRITSTDTQYF. The CDR3 region has the DNA TGCGCCAGCAGGATAACTAGCACAGATACGCAGTATTTT.